This T cell receptor beta chain was found in a study of OX40 agonist ivuxolimab in advanced cancers. The table came from immunoSEQ multiplex PCR; TCRdb's copy has only in-frame clones and leaves some out. Among 15,000 to 25,000 clones listed, approximately 91% were seen once. CDR1 and CDR2 from the germline V gene are KGHSY and FQNENV. V lost 3 bases and J lost 0, with 12 bases in between. CDR3 length: 16 residues. The receptor was derived from an adult with an advanced solid tumor such as melanoma, head and neck, liver or kidney cancer. The chain has TRBV16 and TRBJ2-1, with D hard to call. The sample here was CD4+ or CD8+ T cells sorted from blood, taken in a trial of the OX40 agonist ivuxolimab. DNA of the CDR3: TGTGCCAGCAGCCACCCCAGGACGCTCTCCTACAATGAGCAGTTCTTC. Translated, it gives CASSHPRTLSYNEQFF.